This section outlines one T cell receptor (beta chain) sequence together with its context. Within the sample, other DNA sequences also encode this same CDR3. This entry comes from a study of technical replicates of blood from a handful of donors. This CDR3 has 13 amino acids. Germline V gives CDR1 SQVTM, CDR2 ANQGSEA. V was pared by 3 bases and J by 4 bases, with 2 bases of the junction left unmatched. Clones were sequenced by immunoSEQ multiplex PCR, and TCRdb holds only the in-frame ones, with some missing. The sample lists some 60,000 clones; 91% were seen once. The clonotype originates from a human donor in good health. Some clones in this sample may be carry-over from other donors' samples. The rearrangement joins TRBV29-1 to TRBJ1-5; 8 nucleotides agree with TRBD1. Sequencing used PBMCs. CDR3 coding DNA: TGCAGCGTTGAGACAGGGGATAATCAGCCCCAGCATTTT. Encoded protein: CSVETGDNQPQHF.